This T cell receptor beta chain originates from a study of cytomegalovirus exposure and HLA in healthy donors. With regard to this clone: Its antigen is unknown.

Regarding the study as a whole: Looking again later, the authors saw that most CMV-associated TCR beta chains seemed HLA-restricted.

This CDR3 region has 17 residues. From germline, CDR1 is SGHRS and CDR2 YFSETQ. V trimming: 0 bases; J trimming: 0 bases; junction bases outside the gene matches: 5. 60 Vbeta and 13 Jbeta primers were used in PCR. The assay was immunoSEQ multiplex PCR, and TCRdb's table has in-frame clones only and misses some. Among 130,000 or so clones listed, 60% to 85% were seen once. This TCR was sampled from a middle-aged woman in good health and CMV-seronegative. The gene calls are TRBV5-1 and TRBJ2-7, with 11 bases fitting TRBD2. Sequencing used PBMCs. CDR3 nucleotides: TGCGCCAGCAGCTTGGACCCCGGGACTAGCGGCTCCTACGAGCAGTACTTC. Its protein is CASSLDPGTSGSYEQYF.